This T cell receptor (beta chain) was profiled in a study of blood T cell repertoires in COVID-19. Study details: Collection of acute and convalescent COVID-19 samples took place in the United States, Italy and Spain.

The V end was cut by 6 bases, the J end by 9 bases, with 15 bases between. From germline, CDR1 is SNHLY and CDR2 FYNNEI. There are 14 residues in the CDR3. Some clones are missing from TCRdb's copy, which holds only in-frame ones; the method was immunoSEQ multiplex PCR. Of 200,000 to 250,000 clones in the sample, around four fifths were seen once. Source material: peripheral blood. This chain connects TRBV2 to TRBJ1-6, with a weak D call TRBD1 (6 bases). The clonotype comes from a woman of 80 years or more with acute or convalescent COVID-19. The CDR3 DNA reads as TGTGCCAGCAGGTCGGGGGGCGCGAGTTCACCCCTCCACTTT. This sequence encodes CASRSGGASSPLHF.